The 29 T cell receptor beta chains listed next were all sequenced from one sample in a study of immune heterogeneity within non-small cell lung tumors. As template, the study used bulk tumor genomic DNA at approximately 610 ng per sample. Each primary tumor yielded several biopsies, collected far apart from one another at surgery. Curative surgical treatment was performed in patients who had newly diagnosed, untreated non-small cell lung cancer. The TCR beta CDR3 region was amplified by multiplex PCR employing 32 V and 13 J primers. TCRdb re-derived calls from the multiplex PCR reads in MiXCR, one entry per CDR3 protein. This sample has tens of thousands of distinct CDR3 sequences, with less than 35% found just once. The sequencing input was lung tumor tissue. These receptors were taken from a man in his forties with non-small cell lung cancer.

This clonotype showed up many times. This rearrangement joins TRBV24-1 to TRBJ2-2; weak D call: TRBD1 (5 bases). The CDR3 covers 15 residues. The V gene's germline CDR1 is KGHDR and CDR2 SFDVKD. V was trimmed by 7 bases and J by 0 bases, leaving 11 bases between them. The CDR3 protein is CATSRALANTGELFF. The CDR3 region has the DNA TGTGCCACCAGCAGGGCCCTTGCGAACACCGGGGAGCTGTTTTTT.

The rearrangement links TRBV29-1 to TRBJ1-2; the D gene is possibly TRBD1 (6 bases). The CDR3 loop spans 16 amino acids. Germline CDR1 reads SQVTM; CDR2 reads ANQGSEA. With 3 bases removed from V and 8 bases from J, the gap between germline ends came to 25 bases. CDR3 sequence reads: CSVETSRLGGLGGYTF. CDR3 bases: TGCAGCGTTGAGACATCACGACTAGGGGGGCTAGGCGGCTACACCTTC.

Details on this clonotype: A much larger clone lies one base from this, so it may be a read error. CDR3 in amino acids: CASSRRSGQGVSGYTF. As DNA, the CDR3 is TGTGCCAGCAGTCGCAGATCGGGACAGGGGGTTAGTGGCTACACCTTC. The chain carries TRBV6-2 or TRBV6-3 and TRBJ1-2; 11 nucleotides align to TRBD1. The CDR3 is made up of 16 amino acids. Germline V lookup: CDR1 MNHEY, CDR2 SVGEGT. After removal of 5 bases from V and 7 bases from J, the junction contained 12 bases not matched to a gene.

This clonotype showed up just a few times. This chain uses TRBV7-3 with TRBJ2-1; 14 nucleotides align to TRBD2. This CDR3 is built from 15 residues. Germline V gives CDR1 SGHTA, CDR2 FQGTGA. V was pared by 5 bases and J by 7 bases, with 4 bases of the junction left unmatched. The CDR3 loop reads CASSRGLAGGNEQFF. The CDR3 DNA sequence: TGTGCCAGCAGCCGCGGACTAGCGGGAGGTAATGAGCAGTTCTTC.

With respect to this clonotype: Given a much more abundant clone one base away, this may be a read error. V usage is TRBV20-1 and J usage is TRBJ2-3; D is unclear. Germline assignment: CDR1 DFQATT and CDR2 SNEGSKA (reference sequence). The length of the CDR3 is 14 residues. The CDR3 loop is CSSRDMAIADTQYF. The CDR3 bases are TGCAGTTCTAGAGATATGGCGATCGCAGATACGCAGTATTTT.

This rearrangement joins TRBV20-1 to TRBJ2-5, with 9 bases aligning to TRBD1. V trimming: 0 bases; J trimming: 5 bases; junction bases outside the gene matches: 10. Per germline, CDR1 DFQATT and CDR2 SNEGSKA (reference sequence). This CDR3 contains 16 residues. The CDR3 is CSARELGTGLQETQYF. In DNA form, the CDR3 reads TGCAGTGCTAGAGAATTGGGGACAGGGTTACAGGAGACCCAGTACTTC.

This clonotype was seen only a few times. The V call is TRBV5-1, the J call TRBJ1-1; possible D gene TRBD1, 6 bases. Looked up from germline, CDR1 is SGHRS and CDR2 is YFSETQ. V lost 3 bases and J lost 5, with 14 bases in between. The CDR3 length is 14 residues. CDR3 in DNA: TGCGCCAGCAGCTCAGGGGCCCGGTGGACTGAAGCTTTCTTT. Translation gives CASSSGARWTEAFF.

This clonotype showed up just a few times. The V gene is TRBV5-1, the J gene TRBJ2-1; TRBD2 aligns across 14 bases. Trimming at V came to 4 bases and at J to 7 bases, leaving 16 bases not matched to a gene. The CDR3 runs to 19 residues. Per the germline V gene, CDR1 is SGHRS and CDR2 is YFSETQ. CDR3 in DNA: TGCGCCAGCAGCACGGGGACTAGCGGGAGCTATCCGTTTGGGAATGAGCAGTTCTTC. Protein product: CASSTGTSGSYPFGNEQFF.

The CDR3 coding sequence is TGTGCTAGTGGTTCGGGGCACAACTCCTACGAGCAGTACTTC. Protein sequence: CASGSGHNSYEQYF. V is TRBV12-5 and J is TRBJ2-7; D is tentatively TRBD1 or TRBD2 (5 bases each). CDR1 and CDR2 from the germline V gene are LGHNT and FRNRAP. There are 14 residues in the CDR3. The V and J ends lost 4 bases and 0 bases respectively, with 10 bases between them.

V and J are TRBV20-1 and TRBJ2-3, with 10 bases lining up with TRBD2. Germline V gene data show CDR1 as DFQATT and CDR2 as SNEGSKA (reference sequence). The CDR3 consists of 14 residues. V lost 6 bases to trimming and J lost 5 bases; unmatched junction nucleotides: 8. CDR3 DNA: TGCAGTGCAAGTAGCGGGAGGCGGCGAGATACGCAGTATTTT. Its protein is CSASSGRRRDTQYF.

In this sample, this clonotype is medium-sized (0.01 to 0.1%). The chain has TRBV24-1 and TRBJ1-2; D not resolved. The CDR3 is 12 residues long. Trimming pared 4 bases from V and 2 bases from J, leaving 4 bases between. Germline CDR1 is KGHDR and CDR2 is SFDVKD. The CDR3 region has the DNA TGTGCCACCAGTGACACGAACTATGGCTACACCTTC. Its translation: CATSDTNYGYTF.

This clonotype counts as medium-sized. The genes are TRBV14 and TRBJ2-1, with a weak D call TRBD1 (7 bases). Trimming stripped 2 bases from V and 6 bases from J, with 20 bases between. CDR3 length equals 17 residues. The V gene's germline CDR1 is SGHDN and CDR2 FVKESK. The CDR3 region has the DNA TGTGCCAGCAGCCAAAAGGTATCGACAGGGCGGGGCAATGAGCAGTTCTTC. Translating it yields CASSQKVSTGRGNEQFF.

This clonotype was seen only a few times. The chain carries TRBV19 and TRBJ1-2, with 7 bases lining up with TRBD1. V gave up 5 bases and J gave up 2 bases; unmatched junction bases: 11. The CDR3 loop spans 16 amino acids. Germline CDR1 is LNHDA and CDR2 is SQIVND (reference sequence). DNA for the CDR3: TGTGCCAGTAGTTTCACCCCCGGGACAGCAAACTATGGCTACACCTTC. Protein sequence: CASSFTPGTANYGYTF.

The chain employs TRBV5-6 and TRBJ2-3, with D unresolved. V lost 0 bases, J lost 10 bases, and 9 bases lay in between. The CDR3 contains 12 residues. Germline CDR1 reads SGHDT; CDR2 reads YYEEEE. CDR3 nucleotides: TGTGCCAGCAGCTTGGTCGGTGTGGCGCAGTATTTT. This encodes CASSLVGVAQYF.

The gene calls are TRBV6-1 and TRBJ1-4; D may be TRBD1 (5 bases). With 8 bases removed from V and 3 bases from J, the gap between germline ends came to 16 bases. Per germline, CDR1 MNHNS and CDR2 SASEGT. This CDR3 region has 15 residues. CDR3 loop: CASGSRGGPNEKLFF. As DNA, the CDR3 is TGTGCCAGCGGGAGCCGGGGCGGGCCTAATGAAAAACTGTTTTTT.

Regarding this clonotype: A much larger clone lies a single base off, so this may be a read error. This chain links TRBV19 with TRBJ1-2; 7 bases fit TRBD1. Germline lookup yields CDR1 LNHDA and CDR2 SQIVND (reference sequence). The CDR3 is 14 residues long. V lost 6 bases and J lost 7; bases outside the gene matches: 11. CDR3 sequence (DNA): TGTGCCAGTAGAACGACGACAGGGAACGGTGGCTACACCTTC. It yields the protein CASRTTTGNGGYTF. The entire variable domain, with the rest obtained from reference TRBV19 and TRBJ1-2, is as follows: DGGITQSPKYLFRKEGQNVTLSCEQNLNHDAMYWYRQDPGQGLRLIYYSQIVNDFQKGDIAEGYSVSREKKESFPLTVTSAQKNPTAFYLCASRTTTGNGGYTFGSGTRLTVV.

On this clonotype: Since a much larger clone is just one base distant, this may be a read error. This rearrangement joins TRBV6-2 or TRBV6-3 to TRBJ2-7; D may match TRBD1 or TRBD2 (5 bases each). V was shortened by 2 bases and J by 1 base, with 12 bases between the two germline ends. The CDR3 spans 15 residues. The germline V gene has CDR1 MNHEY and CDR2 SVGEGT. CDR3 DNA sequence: TGTGCCAGCAGTTACGCTCCTGGGGGATCCTACGAGCAGTACTTC. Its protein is CASSYAPGGSYEQYF.

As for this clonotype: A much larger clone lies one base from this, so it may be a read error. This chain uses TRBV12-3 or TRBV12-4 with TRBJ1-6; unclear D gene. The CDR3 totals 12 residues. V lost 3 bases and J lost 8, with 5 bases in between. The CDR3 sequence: CASSLLDSPLHF. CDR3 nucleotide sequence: TGTGCCAGCAGTTTGTTGGATTCACCCCTCCACTTT.

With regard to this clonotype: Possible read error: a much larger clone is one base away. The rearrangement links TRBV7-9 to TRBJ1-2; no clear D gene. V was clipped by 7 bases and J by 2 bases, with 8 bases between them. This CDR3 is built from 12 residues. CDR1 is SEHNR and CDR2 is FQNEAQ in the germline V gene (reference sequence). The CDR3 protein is CASIPGNYGYTF. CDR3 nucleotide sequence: TGTGCCAGCATCCCCGGGAACTATGGCTACACCTTC.

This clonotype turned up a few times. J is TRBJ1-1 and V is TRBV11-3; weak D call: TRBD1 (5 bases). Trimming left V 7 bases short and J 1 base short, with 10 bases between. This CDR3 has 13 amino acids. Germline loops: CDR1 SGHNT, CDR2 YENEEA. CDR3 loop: CASTNGQNTEAFF. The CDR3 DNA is TGTGCCAGCACAAATGGACAGAACACTGAAGCTTTCTTT.

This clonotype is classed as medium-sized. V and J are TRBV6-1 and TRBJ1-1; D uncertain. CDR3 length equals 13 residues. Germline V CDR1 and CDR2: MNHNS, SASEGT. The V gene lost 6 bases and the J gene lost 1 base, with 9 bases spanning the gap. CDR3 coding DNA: TGTGCCAGCAGCAGCAGTGAGAACACTGAAGCTTTCTTT. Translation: CASSSSENTEAFF.

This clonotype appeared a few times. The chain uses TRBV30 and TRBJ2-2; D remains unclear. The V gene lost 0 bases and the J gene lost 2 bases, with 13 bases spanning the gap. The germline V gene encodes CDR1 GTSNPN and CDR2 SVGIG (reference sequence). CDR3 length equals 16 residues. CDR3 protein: CAWSVLPERNTGELFF. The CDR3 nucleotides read TGTGCCTGGAGTGTATTACCCGAACGTAACACCGGGGAGCTGTTTTTT.

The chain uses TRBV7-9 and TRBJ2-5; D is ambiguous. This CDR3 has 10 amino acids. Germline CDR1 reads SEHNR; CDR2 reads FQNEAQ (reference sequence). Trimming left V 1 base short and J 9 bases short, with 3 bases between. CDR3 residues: CASSLGAQYF. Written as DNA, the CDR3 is TGTGCCAGCAGCTTAGGGGCCCAGTACTTC. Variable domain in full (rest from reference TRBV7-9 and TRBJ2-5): DTGVSQNPRHKITKRGQNVTFRCDPISEHNRLYWYRQTLGQGPEFLTYFQNEAQLEKSRLLSDRFSAERPKGSFSTLEIQRTEQGDSAMYLCASSLGAQYFGPGTRLLVL.

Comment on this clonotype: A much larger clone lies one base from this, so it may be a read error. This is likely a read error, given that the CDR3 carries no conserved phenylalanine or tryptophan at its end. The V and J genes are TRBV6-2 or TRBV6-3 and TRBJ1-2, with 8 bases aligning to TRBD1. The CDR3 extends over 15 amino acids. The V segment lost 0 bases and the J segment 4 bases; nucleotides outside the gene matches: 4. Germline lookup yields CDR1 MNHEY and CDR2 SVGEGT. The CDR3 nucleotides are TGTGCCAGCAGTTACTCGCCAGGGGGCGGCTATGGCTACACCCTC. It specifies CASSYSPGGGYGYTL.

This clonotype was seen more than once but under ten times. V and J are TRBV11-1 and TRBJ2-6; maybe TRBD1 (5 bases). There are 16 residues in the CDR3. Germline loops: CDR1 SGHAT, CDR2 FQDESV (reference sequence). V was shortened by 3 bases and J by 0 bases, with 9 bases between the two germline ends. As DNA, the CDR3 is TGTGCCAGCAGCTTTGACAGACCCTCTGGGGCCAACGTCCTGACTTTC. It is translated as CASSFDRPSGANVLTF.

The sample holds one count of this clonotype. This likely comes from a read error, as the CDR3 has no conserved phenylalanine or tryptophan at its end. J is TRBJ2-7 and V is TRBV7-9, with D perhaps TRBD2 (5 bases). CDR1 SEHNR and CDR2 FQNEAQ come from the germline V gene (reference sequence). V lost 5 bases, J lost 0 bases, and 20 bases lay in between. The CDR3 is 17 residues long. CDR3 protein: CASSIPPMGGSSYEQYL. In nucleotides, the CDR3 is TGTGCCAGCAGCATCCCTCCGATGGGCGGGTCCTCCTACGAGCAGTACCTC.

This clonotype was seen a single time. In DNA, the CDR3 is TGCGCCAGCAGCCTGACGACTAGCGGGAACGTCAAGACCCAGTACTTC. Translated, it gives CASSLTTSGNVKTQYF. The chain recombines TRBV5-1 with TRBJ2-5, with 11 bases lining up with TRBD2. Losses at the gene ends were 4 bases for V and 6 bases for J; bases not matched to a gene: 11. This CDR3 contains 16 residues. CDR1 and CDR2 (germline): SGHRS, YFSETQ.

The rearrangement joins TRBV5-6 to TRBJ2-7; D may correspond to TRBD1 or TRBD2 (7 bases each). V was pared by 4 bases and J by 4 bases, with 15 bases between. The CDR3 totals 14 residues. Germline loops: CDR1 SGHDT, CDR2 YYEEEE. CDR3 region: CASSRQGGGYEQYF. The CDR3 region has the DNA TGTGCCAGCAGCCGCCAGGGGGGGGGTTACGAGCAGTACTTC.

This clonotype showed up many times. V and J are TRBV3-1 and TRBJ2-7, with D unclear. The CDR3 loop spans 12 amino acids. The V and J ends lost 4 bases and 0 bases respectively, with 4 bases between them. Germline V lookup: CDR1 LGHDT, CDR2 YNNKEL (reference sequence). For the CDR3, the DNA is TGTGCCAGCAGCCTTCGCTCCTACGAGCAGTACTTC. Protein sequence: CASSLRSYEQYF.